This passage covers 5 T cell receptor beta chains from one sample sequenced in a study of identifying expanded T cells in peripheral blood. Sequencing was performed with immunoSEQ multiplex PCR; in TCRdb, only in-frame clones are kept and a portion is missing. The table lists about 78,000 clones, more than 70% of them singletons. Sequenced input: blood. All receptors derive from a person between 18 and 69 years old in good health.

For the CDR3, the DNA is TGCAGCGTTGAGGAGGCCTACGAGCAGTACTTC. This codes for CSVEEAYEQYF. The V and J genes are TRBV29-1 and TRBJ2-7, with a possible D match to TRBD2 (5 bases). The CDR3 length is 11 residues. The V and J ends lost 3 bases and 2 bases respectively, with 5 bases between them. In germline, CDR1 is SQVTM, CDR2 ANQGSEA.

V and J are TRBV5-1 and TRBJ1-1; D might be TRBD1 (5 bases). Between the trimmed V and J ends, which lost 1 base and 11 bases, there was a span of 18 bases. Germline V gives CDR1 SGHRS, CDR2 YFSETQ. This CDR3 is built from 14 residues. The CDR3: CASSLYGGDNEAFF. The DNA of the CDR3 is TGCGCCAGCAGCTTGTATGGGGGTGACAACGAGGCTTTCTTT.

In DNA form, the CDR3 reads TGCGCCAGCAGCCAAGAATTTGAAGGGGTTGCGGCCAAAAACATTCAGTACTTC. It codes for CASSQEFEGVAAKNIQYF. The chain joins TRBV4-3 to TRBJ2-4, with D tentatively TRBD1 (5 bases). The CDR3 has 18 residues. The germline V gene encodes CDR1 LGHNA and CDR2 YSLEER. Trimming removed 0 bases from V and 1 base from J, with 16 bases in between.

This chain links TRBV4-2 with TRBJ1-1; D is uncertain. Germline CDR1 reads LGHNA; CDR2 reads YNFKEQ. V lost 4 bases, J lost 0 bases, and 12 bases lay in between. The CDR3 runs 15 residues. DNA for the CDR3: TGTGCCAGCAGCCCTCTGGGTGAGATGAACACTGAAGCTTTCTTT. Translation: CASSPLGEMNTEAFF.

This sequence joins TRBV19 and TRBJ2-5, with 9 bases that match TRBD2. V gave up 1 base and J gave up 4 bases; unmatched junction bases: 4. CDR3 size: 15 residues. The germline V gene has CDR1 LNHDA and CDR2 SQIVND (reference sequence). CDR3 protein: CASSIGGGGGETQYF. CDR3 in DNA: TGTGCCAGTAGTATAGGTGGCGGGGGGGGAGAGACCCAGTACTTC.